This entry is about one T cell receptor (beta chain). Authors' methods: Nucleated cell counts were estimated from reference gene primer amplification. Assay used: immunoSEQ multiplex PCR; TCRdb lists only in-frame clones, some missing. V and J calls and clone size are as listed in that table; D and trimming were resolved from the DNA. In the table there are 30,000 to 35,000 clones, roughly 89% of which are singletons. V shed 5 bases and J 3 bases; nucleotides not matched to a gene: 3. This CDR3 contains 13 residues. Germline V gives CDR1 LNHDA, CDR2 SQIVND (reference sequence). The record originates from a study of blood T cell repertoires in COVID-19. Study as a whole: Samples came from the United States, Italy and Spain, spanning acute and convalescent COVID-19.

Material: peripheral blood. The clonotype originates from a man older than 75 with acute or convalescent COVID-19. The rearrangement links TRBV19 to TRBJ2-5; TRBD1 agrees at 7 bases. CDR3 sequence: CASSRDSKETQYF. DNA for the CDR3: TGTGCCAGTAGTCGGGACAGCAAAGAGACCCAGTACTTC. Full variable domain (outside the CDR3, taken from reference TRBV19 and TRBJ2-5): DGGITQSPKYLFRKEGQNVTLSCEQNLNHDAMYWYRQDPGQGLRLIYYSQIVNDFQKGDIAEGYSVSREKKESFPLTVTSAQKNPTAFYLCASSRDSKETQYFGPGTRLLVL.